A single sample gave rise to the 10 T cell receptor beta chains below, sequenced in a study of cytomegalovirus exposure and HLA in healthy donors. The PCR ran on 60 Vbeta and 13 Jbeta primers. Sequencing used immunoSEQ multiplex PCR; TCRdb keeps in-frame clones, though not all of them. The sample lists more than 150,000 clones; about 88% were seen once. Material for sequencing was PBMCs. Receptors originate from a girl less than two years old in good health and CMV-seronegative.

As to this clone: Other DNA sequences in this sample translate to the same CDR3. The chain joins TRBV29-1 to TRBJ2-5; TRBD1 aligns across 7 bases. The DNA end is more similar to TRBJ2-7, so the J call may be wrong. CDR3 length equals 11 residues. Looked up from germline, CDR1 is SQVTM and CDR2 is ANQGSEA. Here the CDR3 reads CSVGTGGEQYF. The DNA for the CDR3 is TGCAGCGTTGGGACAGGAGGCGAGCAGTACTTC.

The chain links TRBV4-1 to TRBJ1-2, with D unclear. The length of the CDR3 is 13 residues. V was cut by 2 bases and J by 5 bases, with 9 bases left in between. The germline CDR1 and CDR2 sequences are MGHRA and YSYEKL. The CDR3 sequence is CASSQLTDYGYTF. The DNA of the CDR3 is TGCGCCAGCAGCCAATTAACAGATTATGGCTACACCTTC.

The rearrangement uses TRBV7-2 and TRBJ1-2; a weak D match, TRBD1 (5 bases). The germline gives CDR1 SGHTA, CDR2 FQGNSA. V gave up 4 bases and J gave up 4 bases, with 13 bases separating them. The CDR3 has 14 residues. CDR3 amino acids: CASSSRESAYGYTF. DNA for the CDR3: TGTGCCAGCAGCTCCAGGGAAAGTGCCTATGGCTACACCTTC.

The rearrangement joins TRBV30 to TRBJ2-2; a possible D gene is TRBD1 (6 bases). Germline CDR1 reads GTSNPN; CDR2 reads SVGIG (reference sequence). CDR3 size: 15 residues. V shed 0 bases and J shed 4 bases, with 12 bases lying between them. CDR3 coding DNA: TGTGCCTGGAGTGTCAGGGGTCGCGGCACCGGGGAGCTGTTTTTT. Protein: CAWSVRGRGTGELFF.

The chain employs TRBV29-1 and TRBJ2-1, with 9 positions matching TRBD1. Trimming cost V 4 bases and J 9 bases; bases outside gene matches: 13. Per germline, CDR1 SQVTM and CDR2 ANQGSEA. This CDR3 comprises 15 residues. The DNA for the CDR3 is TGCAGCGTTGCTCCGGGACAGGGTATTACGGGTGAGCAGTTCTTC. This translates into CSVAPGQGITGEQFF.

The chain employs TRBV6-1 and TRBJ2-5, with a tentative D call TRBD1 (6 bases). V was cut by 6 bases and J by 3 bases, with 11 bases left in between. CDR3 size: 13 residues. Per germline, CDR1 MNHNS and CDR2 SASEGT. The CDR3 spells CASSPDRKETQYF. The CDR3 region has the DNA TGTGCCAGCAGCCCTGACAGGAAAGAGACCCAGTACTTC.

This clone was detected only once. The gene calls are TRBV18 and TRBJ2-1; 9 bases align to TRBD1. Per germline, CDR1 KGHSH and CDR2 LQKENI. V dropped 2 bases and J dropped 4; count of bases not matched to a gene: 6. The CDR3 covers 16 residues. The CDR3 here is CASSPAQGASYNEQFF. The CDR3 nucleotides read TGTGCCAGCTCACCAGCACAGGGGGCGAGTTACAATGAGCAGTTCTTC. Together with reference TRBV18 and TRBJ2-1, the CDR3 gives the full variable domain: NAGVMQNPRHLVRRRGQEARLRCSPMKGHSHVYWYRQLPEEGLKFMVYLQKENIIDESGMPKERFSAEFPKEGPSILRIQQVVRGDSAAYFCASSPAQGASYNEQFFGPGTRLTVL.

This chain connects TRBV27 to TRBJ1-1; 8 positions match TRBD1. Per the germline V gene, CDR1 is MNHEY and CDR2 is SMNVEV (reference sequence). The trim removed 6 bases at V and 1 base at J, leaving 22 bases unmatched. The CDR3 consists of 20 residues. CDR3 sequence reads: CASRVYSWDRPEGTNTEAFF. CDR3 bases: TGTGCCAGCAGAGTTTACTCCTGGGACAGGCCCGAGGGAACGAACACTGAAGCTTTCTTT.

The DNA for the CDR3 is TGTGCCATCATCGGGACTAGGGCCGAGGGGGACTATGGCTACACCTTC. Protein sequence: CAIIGTRAEGDYGYTF. V and J are TRBV10-3 and TRBJ1-2; maybe TRBD1 (6 bases). Germline-derived CDR1 and CDR2 are ENHRY and SYGVKD. Trimming cost V 7 bases and J 3 bases, with 21 bases left between them. There are 16 residues in the CDR3.

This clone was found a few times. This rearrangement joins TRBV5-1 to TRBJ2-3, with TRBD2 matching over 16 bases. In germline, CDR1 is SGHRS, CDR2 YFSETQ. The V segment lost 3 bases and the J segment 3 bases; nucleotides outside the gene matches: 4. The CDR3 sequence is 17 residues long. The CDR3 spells CASSSGTSGRVTDTQYF. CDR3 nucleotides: TGCGCCAGCAGCTCCGGGACTAGCGGGAGGGTGACAGATACGCAGTATTTT.